The count of the clone carrying this TCR beta chain is one. The data were taken from a study of blood T cell repertoires in COVID-19. As for the study in general: The United States, Italy and Spain supplied acute and convalescent COVID-19 samples. The analysed material was cDNA or gDNA that came from T cells, B-cell-depleted T cells, or PBMCs.

Seattle's enrolled individuals joined amid active infection and were then monitored longitudinally. Original methodology: The assay estimated nucleated cells by amplifying reference gene primers. TCRdb's table, derived via immunoSEQ multiplex PCR, lists solely in-frame clones and lacks some. From that table come the V and J calls and clone size; the DNA was used to work out D and trimming. The table has about 200,000 clones, around four fifths seen once. Germline assignment: CDR1 MNHEY and CDR2 SMNVEV (reference sequence). This CDR3 spans 15 amino acids. J gave up 7 bases and V 2 bases, and 8 bases lay outside the gene matches.

The chain has TRBV27 and TRBJ2-1; 7 bases agree with TRBD2. This receptor was taken from a man aged 55-75 years with COVID-19, enrolled during active disease. Sequencing used peripheral blood. CDR3 in DNA: TGTGCCAGCAGTTTAGAGACTAGCATGCGTAATGAGCAGTTCTTC. Translated, it gives CASSLETSMRNEQFF.